The 18 T cell receptor beta chains below were found in one sample sequenced in a study of shared clonotypes between healthy human individuals. The repertoire was sequenced with immunoSEQ multiplex PCR; TCRdb's copy has only in-frame clones and lacks some. This sample carries more than 450,000 clones, about four fifths of them seen once, and the ten largest clones take about an eighth. Input material: PBMCs. The receptors stem from a woman between 40 and 55 years old in good health. Some clones in this sample may be carry-over from other donors' samples.

The V call is TRBV10-3, the J call TRBJ1-3, with 7 bases aligning to TRBD1. V was clipped by 6 bases and J by 3 bases; unmatched bases: 5. Per the germline V gene, CDR1 is ENHRY and CDR2 is SYGVKD. The CDR3 is made up of 14 amino acids. The CDR3 nucleotides are TGTGCCATCAGCCTAGACAGGGTTGGAAACACCATATATTTT. It specifies CAISLDRVGNTIYF.

This clone was observed a handful of times. The V call is TRBV4-1, the J call TRBJ2-3; D uncertain. Trimming pared 3 bases from V and 0 bases from J, leaving 7 bases between. CDR3 length: 14 amino acids. Germline V gene sequence: CDR1 MGHRA, CDR2 YSYEKL. The CDR3 reads CASSHYTSTDTQYF. The CDR3 coding sequence is TGCGCCAGCAGCCACTACACTAGCACAGATACGCAGTATTTT.

The chain recombines TRBV5-4 with TRBJ2-7; D gene uncertain. Trimming stripped 0 bases from V and 2 bases from J, with 9 bases between. The CDR3 spans 14 residues. The germline CDR1 and CDR2 sequences are SGHNT and YYREEE (reference sequence). The CDR3 here is CASSLGAETYEQYF. The DNA for the CDR3 is TGTGCCAGCAGCTTGGGGGCAGAAACCTACGAGCAGTACTTC.

For this clone: This same CDR3 is encoded by further DNA sequences in the sample. The V call is TRBV7-3, the J call TRBJ1-3; 7 nucleotides align to TRBD1. V shed 3 bases, J shed 1 base, and the junction held 0 bases outside the gene matches. The germline V gene encodes CDR1 SGHTA and CDR2 FQGTGA. CDR3 length equals 14 residues. The DNA for the CDR3 is TGTGCCAGCAGCTTGACAGGGTCTGGAAACACCATATATTTT. It encodes CASSLTGSGNTIYF. Looking up the rest from reference TRBV7-3 and TRBJ1-3 gives the full variable domain: GAGVSQTPSNKVTEKGKYVELRCDPISGHTALYWYRQSLGQGPEFLIYFQGTGAADDSGLPNDRFFAVRPEGSVSTLKIQRTERGDSAVYLCASSLTGSGNTIYFGEGSWLTVV.

This chain joins TRBV7-7 and TRBJ2-1; 11 nucleotides align to TRBD2. The CDR3 extends over 16 amino acids. Germline V CDR1 and CDR2: SSHAT, FNYEAQ (reference sequence). Trimming cost V 5 bases and J 6 bases; bases outside gene matches: 9. The CDR3 is CASSPLSGRALNEQFF. DNA for the CDR3: TGTGCCAGCAGCCCCCTTAGCGGGAGGGCCCTCAATGAGCAGTTCTTC.

At least ten counts were recorded for this clone. V is TRBV7-2 and J is TRBJ2-3; D may be TRBD2 (6 bases). The CDR3 is 14 residues long. With 4 bases removed from V and 6 bases from J, the gap between germline ends came to 14 bases. From germline, CDR1 is SGHTA and CDR2 FQGNSA. The CDR3 spells CASSSIAEGDTQYF. In DNA form, the CDR3 reads TGTGCCAGCAGCTCCATAGCGGAGGGGGATACGCAGTATTTT.

This clone was observed once. Written as DNA, the CDR3 is TGTGCCAGCAGTGGAAGGTCTGGGTATGGCTACACCTTC. It specifies CASSGRSGYGYTF. This chain links TRBV5-8 with TRBJ1-2, with D hard to call. This CDR3 contains 13 residues. Germline-derived CDR1 and CDR2 are SGHTS and YDEGEE. The V end was cut by 5 bases, the J end by 5 bases, with 13 bases between.

Here the CDR3 reads CASSLLPTGGENEQFF. In nucleotides, the CDR3 is TGCGCCAGCAGCTTGCTACCTACAGGGGGCGAAAATGAGCAGTTCTTC. The J gene is TRBJ2-1, the V gene TRBV5-1; 9 bases match TRBD1. V shed 1 base, J shed 7 bases, and the junction held 9 bases outside the gene matches. The CDR3 contains 16 residues. Germline loops: CDR1 SGHRS, CDR2 YFSETQ.

V gene TRBV2 combines with J gene TRBJ2-2; TRBD2 aligns across 11 bases. Germline V gives CDR1 SNHLY, CDR2 FYNNEI. The trim removed 6 bases at V and 2 bases at J, leaving 5 bases unmatched. This CDR3 contains 16 residues. CDR3 in DNA: TGTGCCAGCAGCCCAAGACTAGCGGGAAACACCGGGGAGCTGTTTTTT. It translates to CASSPRLAGNTGELFF.

This chain joins TRBV6-5 and TRBJ1-4; TRBD1 agrees at 12 bases. CDR1 and CDR2 (germline): MNHEY, SVGAGI. The length of the CDR3 is 15 residues. The V segment lost 2 bases and the J segment 8 bases; nucleotides outside the gene matches: 3. The CDR3 is CASSYGTGGIEKLFF. The CDR3 nucleotides are TGTGCCAGCAGTTACGGGACAGGGGGCATCGAAAAACTGTTTTTT.

The rearrangement links TRBV7-2 to TRBJ2-2; D call uncertain. V lost 2 bases to trimming and J lost 0 bases, with 4 bases between them. The CDR3 is made up of 14 amino acids. Germline V gives CDR1 SGHTA, CDR2 FQGNSA. The CDR3 sequence is CASSLTSNTGELFF. As DNA, the CDR3 is TGTGCCAGCAGCTTAACGTCGAACACCGGGGAGCTGTTTTTT.

The chain links TRBV29-1 to TRBJ1-5; perhaps TRBD1 as D (6 bases). CDR3 length equals 13 residues. Deletions cut 3 bases from V and 4 bases from J, with 10 bases between. Germline CDR1 is SQVTM and CDR2 is ANQGSEA. CDR3 amino acids: CSVDLGQNQPQHF. The CDR3 DNA reads as TGCAGCGTTGACTTGGGACAAAATCAGCCCCAGCATTTT.

The J gene is TRBJ2-7, the V gene TRBV7-9; the match to TRBD2 covers 8 bases. This CDR3 is built from 17 residues. Germline V gives CDR1 SEHNR, CDR2 FQNEAQ (reference sequence). The trim removed 5 bases at V and 0 bases at J, leaving 12 bases unmatched. CDR3 in DNA: TGTGCCAGCAGCCGACTAGGCGGCGGGAGGAACTCCTACGAGCAGTACTTC. It specifies CASSRLGGGRNSYEQYF.

The rearrangement joins TRBV27 to TRBJ1-4, with D unresolved. Trimming removed 8 bases at V and 10 bases at J, with 20 bases between. Looked up from germline, CDR1 is MNHEY and CDR2 is SMNVEV (reference sequence). This CDR3 contains 14 residues. The chain's CDR3 is CASAIGTDWGKLFF. The CDR3 bases are TGTGCCAGCGCGATCGGTACGGATTGGGGAAAACTGTTTTTT.

The chain carries TRBV6-4 and TRBJ2-1; D not certain. Germline loops: CDR1 MRHNA, CDR2 SNTAGT. Between the trimmed V and J ends, which lost 4 bases and 5 bases, there was a span of 15 bases. CDR3 length: 15 amino acids. CDR3 in amino acids: CASSAILGYNNEQFF. The CDR3 DNA sequence: TGTGCCAGCAGTGCCATCCTAGGGTACAACAATGAGCAGTTCTTC.

This clone was seen only once. This rearrangement joins TRBV25-1 to TRBJ2-1, with 8 bases fitting TRBD2. Germline V gene lookup returns CDR1 MGHDK and CDR2 SYGVNS. V lost 4 bases, J lost 3 bases, and 5 bases stayed unmatched. This CDR3 spans 15 amino acids. The CDR3 is CASSVTGGVYNEQFF. The CDR3 DNA sequence: TGTGCCAGCAGTGTTACGGGAGGGGTCTACAATGAGCAGTTCTTC.

The chain has TRBV5-1 and TRBJ2-7, with TRBD2 matching over 8 bases. The CDR3 runs to 15 residues. The V segment lost 4 bases and the J segment 5 bases; nucleotides outside the gene matches: 11. Germline assignment: CDR1 SGHRS and CDR2 YFSETQ. The CDR3 bases are TGCGCCAGCAGCGTGATCGGGACTAGAGTGGACGAGCAGTACTTC. Its translation: CASSVIGTRVDEQYF.

J is TRBJ2-7 and V is TRBV6-5; D unresolved. The CDR3 is made up of 15 amino acids. Germline V lookup: CDR1 MNHEY, CDR2 SVGAGI. V lost 2 bases, J lost 3 bases, and 14 bases lay in between. The CDR3 protein is CASSYGRAVGYEQYF. In nucleotides, the CDR3 is TGTGCCAGCAGTTACGGAAGGGCGGTTGGCTACGAGCAGTACTTC.